This T cell receptor (beta chain) was documented in a study of CD4 T cells in relation to SARS-CoV-2 and coronaviruses. Whole-study context: ViraFEST: roughly 10-day antigen culture of PBMCs, then TCR beta CDR3 sequencing.

About this clone: Its antigen is not known.

Unexposed donor CD4+ T cells date from about 2011-2019, before the COVID-19 pandemic. The cells were cultured for about 10 days before CD4+ T cells were isolated. Unexposed-donor CD4+ T cells were probed with SARS-CoV-2 S/N and four cold-coronavirus spikes, cells permitting. Assay used: immunoSEQ multiplex PCR; TCRdb lists only in-frame clones, some missing. Here the sample spans just under 30,000 clones, about 78% being singletons. This CDR3 has 14 residues. The germline gives CDR1 MNHEY, CDR2 SVGAGI. V lost 2 bases, J lost 7 bases, and 11 bases lay in between. V is TRBV6-5 and J is TRBJ2-2, with D perhaps TRBD2 (5 bases). The receptor's source is a human donor in good health. Sequencing input: CD4+ T cells from PBMCs, cultured in vitro. CDR3 in DNA: TGTGCCAGCAGTTACATCGGGATGGGCGGGGAGCTGTTTTTT. This translates into CASSYIGMGGELFF.